The clone carrying this TCR beta chain was recorded a few times. The antigen is not known. This entry is derived from a study of T cell repertoires in cytomegalovirus infection. Study summary: Use of recently identified HLA-C-restricted and well-studied HLA-B-restricted CMV epitopes was part of the study. An indication of both CMV infection and matching HLA type came from public TCR beta signatures.

TCRdb reprocessed the reads via MiXCR and lists one record per CDR3 protein. The sample shows 600,000 to 700,000 distinct CDR3 sequences, around a third of them seen only once. The receptor's source is a human donor in good health (CMV status not recorded). Some clones in this sample may be carry-over from other donors' samples. The source material was cultured PBMCs, sampled from culture after CMV antigen stimulation.

CDR3 protein: CASSIWTGEEKLFF. The CDR3, as DNA: TGTGCCAGCAGCATATGGACAGGGGAGGAAAAACTGTTTTTT. The rearrangement joins TRBV7-9 to TRBJ1-4; 9 nucleotides align to TRBD1. Germline V lookup: CDR1 SEHNR, CDR2 FQNEAQ (reference sequence). The CDR3 runs 14 residues. V was pared by 5 bases and J by 8 bases, with 6 bases of the junction left unmatched.